Below, 3 T cell receptor beta chains from the same sample are listed, as sequenced in a study of metastatic and nonmetastatic thyroid tumors. Thyroid surgery took place with no prior treatment in any patient. Via MiXCR, TCRdb re-called the PCR reads. The sample lists about 40,000 clones, over 9.5% seen once, with roughly a quarter in the top ten. The material sequenced was blood. These receptors came from a female donor with papillary thyroid cancer or a benign thyroid nodule (not recorded which). Some clones in this sample may be carry-over from other donors' samples.

The gene calls are TRBV20-1 and TRBJ2-7, with D possibly TRBD1 on 5 matching bases. Germline CDR1 is DFQATT and CDR2 is SNEGSKA (reference sequence). This CDR3 contains 15 residues. V dropped 6 bases and J dropped 2 bases, with 20 bases sitting between them. The CDR3 bases are TGCAGTGCGAAGACAGTGTGCGTAGGCGCCTACGAGCAGTACTTC. It translates to CSAKTVCVGAYEQYF.

There are many counts of this clone. The V call is TRBV4-1, the J call TRBJ1-2, with D perhaps matching TRBD1 (6 bases). The germline V gene has CDR1 MGHRA and CDR2 YSYEKL. This CDR3 contains 15 residues. Trimming took off 3 bases at V and 6 bases at J, with 17 bases between the two ends. The DNA of the CDR3 is TGCGCCAGCAGCCAGATTCCCGAAGGGGGTAATGGCTACACCTTC. Amino acids: CASSQIPEGGNGYTF.

This clone has ten or more counts. The chain has TRBV7-9 and TRBJ1-2, with TRBD1 identical over 7 bases. The CDR3 has 15 amino acids. V lost 1 base and J lost 2; bases outside the gene matches: 4. Germline loops: CDR1 SEHNR, CDR2 FQNEAQ (reference sequence). CDR3 nucleotide sequence: TGTGCCAGCAGCTTAGGGGCGACAGGGAACTATGGCTACACCTTC. Translating gives CASSLGATGNYGYTF.